Following are 26 T cell receptor beta chains from one sample sequenced in a study of T cell responses to AZD1222 COVID-19 vaccine. Repertoires were generated with immunoSEQ multiplex PCR, while TCRdb's copy carries only in-frame clones and drops some. The sample contains about 180,000 clones, roughly 91% of which appear only once. The material was peripheral blood, obtained on day 0 of AZD1222 vaccination. The receptors shown here come from an adult in good health.

The chain couples TRBV7-8 to TRBJ1-5; D is unresolved. The CDR3 contains 12 residues. The V gene lost 4 bases and the J gene lost 5 bases, with 6 bases spanning the gap. Germline CDR1 is SGHVS and CDR2 is FQNEAQ. CDR3 sequence: CASSSPDQPQHF. Here the CDR3 DNA reads TGTGCCAGCAGCTCCCCAGATCAGCCCCAGCATTTT.

This clone was picked up one time. The rearrangement links TRBV7-6 to TRBJ1-3; possible D gene TRBD1, 5 bases. Germline lookup yields CDR1 SGHVS and CDR2 FNYEAQ. The CDR3 covers 17 residues. Deletions cut 4 bases from V and 0 bases from J, with 16 bases between. The CDR3 reads CASSSSGTQSSGNTIYF. The CDR3 region has the DNA TGTGCCAGCAGCTCCAGCGGGACTCAGAGCTCTGGAAACACCATATATTTT.

The chain carries TRBV5-4 and TRBJ1-2; D ambiguous. Deletions cut 4 bases from V and 2 bases from J, with 15 bases between. Germline CDR1 reads SGHNT; CDR2 reads YYREEE (reference sequence). The CDR3 covers 15 residues. The CDR3 is CASSPAWEPNYGYTF. CDR3 nucleotide sequence: TGTGCCAGCAGCCCCGCTTGGGAGCCAAACTATGGCTACACCTTC.

This clone showed up just a few times. The chain couples TRBV30 to TRBJ1-1, with D possibly TRBD1 on 5 matching bases. This CDR3 region has 14 residues. Per germline, CDR1 GTSNPN and CDR2 SVGIG (reference sequence). Deletions cut 0 bases from V and 0 bases from J, with 8 bases between. The CDR3 loop reads CAWSVSRVNTEAFF. In nucleotides, the CDR3 is TGTGCCTGGAGTGTCAGCAGGGTGAACACTGAAGCTTTCTTT.

This rearrangement joins TRBV18 to TRBJ2-5; 10 nucleotides line up with TRBD2. J lost 5 bases, V lost 4 bases, and 10 bases had no gene match. This CDR3 comprises 16 residues. Looked up from germline, CDR1 is KGHSH and CDR2 is LQKENI. CDR3 loop: CASSHNPSGSGETQYF. CDR3 DNA: TGTGCCAGCTCACATAACCCTAGCGGGAGTGGGGAGACCCAGTACTTC.

The CDR3 spells CASSETAGGTGGELFF. CDR3 coding DNA: TGTGCCAGCAGTGAGACTGCGGGGGGAACAGGTGGGGAGCTGTTTTTT. The chain couples TRBV6-1 to TRBJ2-2, with 8 bases matching TRBD2. Germline values: CDR1 MNHNS, CDR2 SASEGT. V trimming: 3 bases; J trimming: 8 bases; junction bases outside the gene matches: 11. The CDR3 has 16 residues.

V is TRBV12-3 or TRBV12-4 and J is TRBJ2-2, with D hard to call. V shed 2 bases and J shed 6 bases, with 7 bases lying between them. This CDR3 contains 13 residues. DNA for the CDR3: TGTGCCAGCAGTTTATCTGGGGCCGGGGAGCTGTTTTTT. Protein sequence: CASSLSGAGELFF.

This rearrangement joins TRBV28 to TRBJ2-1, with 14 nucleotides matching TRBD2. In germline, CDR1 is MDHEN, CDR2 SYDVKM. V was clipped by 5 bases and J by 9 bases; unmatched bases: 6. CDR3 length equals 15 residues. The CDR3 bases are TGTGCCAGCAGTCCCGGGGGGACTAGCGGGAGTGAGCAGTTCTTC. Encoded protein: CASSPGGTSGSEQFF.

The chain joins TRBV10-3 to TRBJ2-1; D uncertain. The germline V gene encodes CDR1 ENHRY and CDR2 SYGVKD. V was trimmed by 2 bases and J by 7 bases, leaving 6 bases between them. The length of the CDR3 is 12 residues. The DNA for the CDR3 is TGTGCCATCAGTGAGGGGGTGAATGAGCAGTTCTTC. As protein: CAISEGVNEQFF.

V is TRBV5-4 and J is TRBJ1-4, with D perhaps TRBD1 (5 bases). Deletions cut 0 bases from V and 4 bases from J, with 7 bases between. Germline CDR1 reads SGHNT; CDR2 reads YYREEE (reference sequence). This CDR3 is 14 amino acids long. CDR3 amino acids: CASSLGQRNEKLFF. CDR3 DNA sequence: TGTGCCAGCAGCTTGGGACAGCGTAATGAAAAACTGTTTTTT.

V and J are TRBV6-5 and TRBJ2-5; D gene ambiguous. Per the germline V gene, CDR1 is MNHEY and CDR2 is SVGAGI. The CDR3 sequence is 14 residues long. Trimming cost V 5 bases and J 1 base, with 11 bases left between them. CDR3 in DNA: TGTGCCAGCAGTAACAGACGAGCCCAAGAGACCCAGTACTTC. Its translation: CASSNRRAQETQYF.

V gene TRBV3-1 (or the pseudogene TRBV3-2) combines with J gene TRBJ1-1; the match to TRBD1 covers 7 bases. Trimming took 4 bases from V and 0 from J; bases not matched to a gene: 5. Germline V gene lookup returns CDR1 LGHDT and CDR2 YNNKEL (reference sequence). This CDR3 contains 15 residues. CDR3 loop: CASSPTGTMNTEAFF. The CDR3 bases are TGTGCCAGCAGCCCGACAGGGACCATGAACACTGAAGCTTTCTTT.

This rearrangement joins TRBV12-3 or TRBV12-4 to TRBJ1-5, with no clear D. The CDR3 extends over 12 amino acids. Trimming left V 2 bases short and J 4 bases short, with 3 bases between. This CDR3 is CASSLYNQPQHF. As DNA, the CDR3 is TGTGCCAGCAGTTTATATAATCAGCCCCAGCATTTT.

The chain carries TRBV28 and TRBJ1-3; perhaps TRBD1 as D (5 bases). The CDR3 is 17 amino acids. Germline CDR1 is MDHEN and CDR2 is SYDVKM. V shed 4 bases and J shed 2 bases, with 18 bases lying between them. CDR3 in DNA: TGTGCCAGCAGTTCCTCAGGAATCCCAGGGACTGGAAACACCATATATTTT. Amino acids: CASSSSGIPGTGNTIYF.

The chain carries TRBV11-2 and TRBJ2-1; D is unresolved. Germline V CDR1 and CDR2: SGHAT, FQNNGV. The germline V and J ends were trimmed by 3 bases and 9 bases, with 6 bases remaining between them. The CDR3 runs to 11 residues. The CDR3 DNA reads TGTGCCAGCAGCTTCCGCGGTGAGCAGTTCTTC. Protein sequence: CASSFRGEQFF.

This clone was observed a single time. The rearrangement uses TRBV28 and TRBJ2-1; 16 positions match TRBD2. The germline V gene encodes CDR1 MDHEN and CDR2 SYDVKM. Trimming cost V 6 bases and J 4 bases; bases outside gene matches: 15. The CDR3 loop spans 20 amino acids. This chain's CDR3 is CASSPLFGTSGGAGYNEQFF. DNA of the CDR3: TGTGCCAGCAGCCCGTTGTTCGGGACTAGCGGGGGGGCCGGGTACAATGAGCAGTTCTTC. The complete variable domain, with remaining parts taken from reference TRBV28 and TRBJ2-1, reads DVKVTQSSRYLVKRTGEKVFLECVQDMDHENMFWYRQDPGLGLRLIYFSYDVKMKEKGDIPEGYSVSREKKERFSLILESASTNQTSMYLCASSPLFGTSGGAGYNEQFFGPGTRLTVL.

The CDR3 reads CASSPGLAGSQETQYF. CDR3 nucleotide sequence: TGTGCCAGCAGCCCCGGGCTAGCGGGGTCCCAAGAGACCCAGTACTTC. This chain uses TRBV9 with TRBJ2-5; 9 positions agree with TRBD2. Germline V gives CDR1 SGDLS, CDR2 YYNGEE. With 4 bases clipped from V and 1 base from J, the junction kept 8 bases outside the gene matches. The CDR3 sequence is 16 residues long.

The chain couples TRBV7-6 to TRBJ2-7, with D unresolved. The CDR3 sequence is 14 residues long. Trimming left V 3 bases short and J 0 bases short, with 9 bases between. Germline-derived CDR1 and CDR2 are SGHVS and FNYEAQ. CDR3 in amino acids: CASSFQADSYEQYF. For the CDR3, the DNA is TGTGCCAGCAGCTTTCAGGCTGACTCCTACGAGCAGTACTTC.

This chain links TRBV2 with TRBJ1-2; 7 bases align to TRBD1. V lost 7 bases, J lost 6 bases, and 8 bases stayed unmatched. This CDR3 is built from 13 residues. Germline V gene lookup returns CDR1 SNHLY and CDR2 FYNNEI. The CDR3 nucleotides are TGTGCCAGCACCCCCGACAGGGCTGATGGCTACACCTTC. As protein: CASTPDRADGYTF. The variable domain in full, with the rest retrieved from reference TRBV2 and TRBJ1-2, is EPEVTQTPSHQVTQMGQEVILRCVPISNHLYFYWYRQILGQKVEFLVSFYNNEISEKSEIFDDQFSVERPDGSNFTLKIRSTKLEDSAMYFCASTPDRADGYTFGSGTRLTVV.

The chain has TRBV3-1 (or the pseudogene TRBV3-2) and TRBJ1-6; no definite D call. Per germline, CDR1 LGHDT and CDR2 YNNKEL (reference sequence). Trimming took off 1 base at V and 5 bases at J, with 12 bases between the two ends. There are 16 residues in the CDR3. In nucleotides, the CDR3 is TGTGCCAGCAGCCAAGGTCCAACAGCAAATAATTCACCCCTCCACTTT. It codes for CASSQGPTANNSPLHF.

V usage is TRBV28 and J usage is TRBJ2-7, with TRBD2 matching 14 bases. V shed 3 bases, J shed 6 bases, and the junction held 1 base outside the gene matches. CDR1 and CDR2 (germline): MDHEN, SYDVKM. There are 14 residues in the CDR3. The CDR3 DNA reads TGTGCCAGCAGTTTGGGACTAGCGGGAGTCGAGCAGTACTTC. It yields the protein CASSLGLAGVEQYF.

This rearrangement joins TRBV5-1 to TRBJ1-1; D is perhaps TRBD1 (6 bases). Germline V gene lookup returns CDR1 SGHRS and CDR2 YFSETQ. CDR3 length equals 15 residues. The ends were cut back, 4 bases at V and 0 bases at J, with 13 bases in the middle. CDR3 nucleotides: TGCGCCAGCAGCGTATCCGGACAGTTGAACACTGAAGCTTTCTTT. The encoded protein is CASSVSGQLNTEAFF. The complete variable domain, with remaining parts taken from reference TRBV5-1 and TRBJ1-1, reads KAGVTQTPRYLIKTRGQQVTLSCSPISGHRSVSWYQQTPGQGLQFLFEYFSETQRNKGNFPGRFSGRQFSNSRSEMNVSTLELGDSALYLCASSVSGQLNTEAFFGQGTRLTVV.

V and J are TRBV6-4 and TRBJ2-2; tentatively, D is TRBD2 (5 bases). CDR1 MRHNA and CDR2 SNTAGT come from the germline V gene. This CDR3 is built from 15 residues. V was trimmed by 1 base and J by 7 bases, leaving 13 bases between them. CDR3 bases: TGTGCCAGCAGTGACTTAGTTGGGAGCCACGGGGAGCTGTTTTTT. Its protein product is CASSDLVGSHGELFF.

The rearrangement joins TRBV30 to TRBJ1-5; possibly TRBD1 for D (6 bases). Trimming removed 5 bases from V and 3 bases from J, with 14 bases in between. Germline V gene sequence: CDR1 GTSNPN, CDR2 SVGIG (reference sequence). The CDR3 totals 14 residues. CDR3 coding DNA: TGTGCCTGGGGGCAGGGGTGGGACAATCAGCCCCAGCATTTT. It specifies CAWGQGWDNQPQHF.

The chain employs TRBV2 and TRBJ2-2; D possibly corresponds to TRBD1 (7 bases). The CDR3 covers 13 residues. Trimming removed 8 bases from V and 4 bases from J, with 11 bases in between. CDR1 SNHLY and CDR2 FYNNEI come from the germline V gene. CDR3: CASFQGGTGELFF. For the CDR3, the DNA is TGTGCCAGCTTCCAGGGGGGCACCGGGGAGCTGTTTTTT. The full variable domain, its missing parts supplied by reference TRBV2 and TRBJ2-2, is EPEVTQTPSHQVTQMGQEVILRCVPISNHLYFYWYRQILGQKVEFLVSFYNNEISEKSEIFDDQFSVERPDGSNFTLKIRSTKLEDSAMYFCASFQGGTGELFFGEGSRLTVL.

The CDR3 protein is CASSWDGGANVLTF. CDR3 DNA sequence: TGTGCCAGCAGCTGGGATGGTGGGGCCAACGTCCTGACTTTC. The chain employs TRBV5-4 and TRBJ2-6, with D hard to call. The CDR3 loop spans 14 amino acids. V lost 3 bases to trimming and J lost 3 bases, with 7 bases between them. Looked up from germline, CDR1 is SGHNT and CDR2 is YYREEE (reference sequence).